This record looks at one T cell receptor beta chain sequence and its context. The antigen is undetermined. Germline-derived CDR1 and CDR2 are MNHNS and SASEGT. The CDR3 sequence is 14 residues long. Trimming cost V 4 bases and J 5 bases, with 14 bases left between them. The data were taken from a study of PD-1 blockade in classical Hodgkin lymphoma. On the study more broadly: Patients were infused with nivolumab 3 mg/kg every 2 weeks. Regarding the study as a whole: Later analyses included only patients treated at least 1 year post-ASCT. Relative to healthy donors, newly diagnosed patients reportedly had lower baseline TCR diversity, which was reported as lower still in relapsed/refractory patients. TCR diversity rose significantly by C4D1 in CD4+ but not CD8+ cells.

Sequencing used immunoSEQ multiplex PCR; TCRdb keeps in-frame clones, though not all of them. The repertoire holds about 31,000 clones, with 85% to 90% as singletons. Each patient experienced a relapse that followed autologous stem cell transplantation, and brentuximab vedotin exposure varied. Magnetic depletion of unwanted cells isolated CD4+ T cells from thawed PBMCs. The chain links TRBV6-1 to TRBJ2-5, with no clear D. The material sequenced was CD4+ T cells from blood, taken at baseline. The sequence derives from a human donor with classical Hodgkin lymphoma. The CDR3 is CASSGSSLGETQYF. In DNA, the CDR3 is TGTGCCAGCAGTGGGTCGTCGTTGGGGGAGACCCAGTACTTC.